The T cell receptor (beta chain) described here comes from a study of blood T cell repertoires in COVID-19 (TCRdb year 2020). With regard to the full study: Collaborator samples came from the United States, Italy and Spain and covered acute and convalescent phases of COVID-19. The material from the prospective study consisted of cDNA or gDNA derived from T cells, B-cell-depleted T cells, or PBMCs. The dataset comprised deeply sampled blood TCRbeta repertoires from subjects exposed to, actively infected with, or recovered from COVID-19. A freely available public database, intended as a resource for researchers studying the immune response to SARS-CoV-2, is where the repertoires were released. The samples were drawn from two sources: the first 160 participants of the ongoing ImmuneRACE study, and 1,000 to 1,500 subjects contributed by 6 global collaborators. The sample metadata nearly always contained a de-identified subject ID, COVID-19 status, age in years and sex. Where available, HLA class I and class II types were taken from metadata supplied by the sample provider and were not determined by assay-based typing. Beyond this particular receptor, the publication reports: The amount of clinical and demographic metadata varied by source and participant and was provided uncurated.

The immunoSEQ Assay, a bias-controlled multiplex PCR, was used to amplify TCRbeta CDR3 regions from genomic DNA. Processing in the source paper ran as follows. Within the assay, amplification of reference gene primers was used to estimate how many nucleated cells each sample contained. To quantify the absolute abundance of each unique TCRbeta CDR3 rearrangement, sequence reads were collapsed and filtered. For each sample, productive Simpson clonality was calculated by taking the square root of Simpson's diversity index across productive rearrangements. Here the immuneACCESS table is served through TCRdb, limited to in-frame sequences with V and J called. Missing clones are a known gap in these copies; in checked studies unresolved V genes cover under half, and the rest lacks a known reason. V and J calls and clone size are those listed in that table; D and trimming were worked out from the DNA. This sample holds about 280,000 clones; roughly 80% were observed only once. 5% of the sample comes from the top ten.

Enrolling through a virtual design, the prospective study's participants ranged in age from roughly 18 to 95 years and lived across roughly 23 United States geographic areas. Cohort assignment in the prospective study relied on participant-reported clinical history from a screening survey and a study questionnaire. Exposed participants were defined as having been in contact with someone with a PCR-confirmed or clinician-diagnosed COVID-19 case within 2 weeks of study entry. Mobile phlebotomists in the prospective study collected whole blood, serum and a nasopharyngeal or oropharyngeal swab from every participant. Participants in the prospective study had the option to provide additional blood draws and questionnaires over a roughly 2-month period. Before DNA extraction, prospective study blood samples were shipped either frozen or at room temperature. Notes on this clone: Its antigen is still unknown. Base qualities are not provided; no much larger clone lies one nucleotide away.

From its cysteine to its phenylalanine, the CDR3 spans 13 amino acids. The entry retains the CDR3 DNA only, 39 bases that are in frame from base 1. V and J lose 5 bases and 10 bases, and a span of 15 bases separates them. CDR1 and CDR2 are read off the germline V gene as MRHNA and SNTAGT. Here the chain combines TRBV6-4 and TRBJ2-1, with TRBD2 as a weak D call on 6 bases. The sequence derives from a man in his forties who had been exposed to COVID-19. The material sequenced was PBMCs or T cells enriched from blood (not recorded which). The CDR3 corresponds to CASSHVAEKEQFF. The DNA sequence is TGTGCCAGCAGTCACGTAGCGGAGAAAGAGCAGTTCTTC.